This record covers a single T cell receptor (beta chain). This clone's antigen is unknown. No clone much larger than this one lies a single base away; base qualities are absent. A case-control design nested within a healthcare worker cohort in London, UK, was used, with weekly nasopharyngeal swab PCR tests and blood sampling performed. Healthcare workers were enrolled in the week of the UK lockdown, from 23 to 31 March 2020, and were followed every week for up to roughly 16 weeks. Receptor libraries were prepared by 5' RACE. TCRdb shows the sequencer as NextSeq 500. In the TCR library protocol, unique molecular identifiers were attached to individual cDNA molecules to correct for PCR bias and sequencing error. Both TCR alpha and beta chains were sequenced, and tight co-correlation was observed between alpha and beta sequence abundances in each sample. Turning to the authors' computational methods: Decombinator V4 was used to perform V gene, J gene and CDR3 annotation of TCR sequences. TCRs were defined as expanded if a significant change between any two time points was detected under a Poisson model with p below 0.0001. Abundances of TCRs were expressed as counts per million after normalisation to the total number of TCRs sequenced in each sample. MAIT TCRs were defined by TRAV1-2 paired with TRAJ12, TRAJ20 or TRAJ33, and iNKT TCRs by TRAV10 paired with TRAJ18. VDJdb, accessed 1 November 2021, was searched for CMV, EBV and SARS-CoV-2 annotated TCRs, with TCRs annotated for multiple antigens excluded. Using fastp at Q25 and MiXCR, TCRdb reprocessed the public reads and kept productive beta chains. Entries that share a CDR3 protein sequence are merged under the most common genes and DNA. These V and J calls are TCRdb output, not the study's own analysis. This sample gives around 40,000 distinct CDR3 sequences in total; 6.3% of them show up just once. Clones ranked in the top ten supply approximately 6% of the sample.

This entry belongs to a study of early T cells in non-severe SARS-CoV-2 infection (dated by TCRdb to about 2021). Some background on the complete study: Because TCR sequencing was done on bulk RNA from unsorted whole blood, the alpha and beta chains could not be paired.

The CDR3 goes from the cysteine to the phenylalanine over 14 residues. Only the CDR3 portion is preserved as DNA: 42 bases, with reading frame beginning at the first base. The germline V gene yields SGHRS for CDR1 and YFSETQ for CDR2. Trimming takes 0 bases from V and 5 bases from J, and the germline ends sit 8 bases apart. Overall study outcomes, separate from this receptor: VDJdb matching was skewed toward anti-spike CD8 responses and likely underestimated virus-specific expansions by missing private and CD4 specificities.

Sequencing was done on a sample of whole blood. The clonotype was recovered from an adult who was a healthcare worker with PCR-confirmed SARS-CoV-2 infection or an uninfected control (not recorded which). The rearranged chain carries TRBV5-1 and TRBJ2-2; confidence is insufficient to name the D gene. The DNA sequence is TGCGCCAGCAGCTTGGAGTCACCAACCGGGGAGCTGTTTTTT. This translates into CASSLESPTGELFF.